This T cell receptor (beta chain) is drawn from a study of shared clonotypes between healthy human individuals. Study findings and constraints: All-four-donor shared clonotypes had higher generation probabilities than non-shared clonotypes did. Represented genetic and exposure-history diversity was restricted by having few donors.

Trimming removed 4 bases from V and 1 base from J, with 8 bases in between. Germline CDR1 is MNHNS and CDR2 is SASEGT. This CDR3 comprises 13 residues. Sorted-subset replicate PCRs used 200 ng of genomic DNA. This amount corresponded to tens of thousands of T cell genomes. Here immunoSEQ multiplex PCR was the method, and the copy in TCRdb shows in-frame clones only, minus some. The sample shows around 2.5 million clones, approximately 94% of them seen only once. Recent acute infections and vaccinations were absent in the healthy HIV-negative adult donors. With respect to this clone: The antigen remains undetermined.

The sequencing input was naive CD4+ T cells from PBMCs. Subset in this sample: CD45RA+ positively selected. The sequence was collected from a man aged 18 to 30 in good health. Some clones in this sample may be carry-over from other donors' samples. This chain connects TRBV6-1 to TRBJ2-7; a weak D match, TRBD1 (6 bases). This CDR3 reads CASSVDRSYEQYF. CDR3 in DNA: TGTGCCAGCAGTGTGGACAGATCCTACGAGCAGTACTTC.